This T cell receptor (beta chain) was profiled in a study of cytomegalovirus exposure and HLA in healthy donors. In the case of this clone: Its specificity is not known.

CDR3 size: 13 residues. The germline CDR1 and CDR2 sequences are ENHRY and SYGVKD. With 4 bases clipped from V and 3 bases from J, the junction kept 3 bases outside the gene matches. Using immunoSEQ multiplex PCR, the repertoire was profiled, and TCRdb retains in-frame clones only, with some absent. Of 130,000 or so clones listed, approximately 92% are singletons. Overall study results and limits: First-cohort TCR clusters were later found to tend to co-occur in the 90 to 150 validation repertoires.

The receptor comes from a young woman in good health and CMV-seronegative. The sample comprised PBMCs. V usage is TRBV10-3 and J usage is TRBJ2-7; TRBD1 agrees at 7 bases. CDR3 DNA: TGTGCCATCAGTGGGGACAGCCTCTACGAGCAGTACTTC. Protein product: CAISGDSLYEQYF.